Sequencing of this T cell receptor beta chain was carried out in a study of T-cell memory formation after mild COVID-19. Study outcomes and limitations: A subset of responding clones appeared in pre-infection memory, suggesting cross-reactive memory joined. Whether day 37 second-wave clones are SARS-CoV-2-specific was not confirmed. CD4+ contracting clones lay mainly in CM and EM, CD8+ ones in EMRA.

5'RACE primed from the constant segment yielded TCR alpha and TCR beta cDNA libraries bearing sample barcodes and UMIs. MiXCR, applied by TCRdb to the 5' RACE reads, yields one record per CDR3 protein. This sample has under 300,000 distinct CDR3 sequences; approximately 9% occur once, and the top ten carry roughly 21%. This clonotype has a handful of counts. What it binds is unknown. The CDR3 is made up of 14 amino acids. Looked up from germline, CDR1 is DFQATT and CDR2 is SNEGSKA (reference sequence). Trimming shortened V by 6 bases and J by 3 bases, and 16 bases separated the two germline ends. The chain employs TRBV20-1 and TRBJ2-3; tentative D call: TRBD2 (6 bases). This TCR was sampled from a man aged 18-30 years who had mild COVID-19 (a few samples of this study predate the infection). Cell type and time point are not known. Material: PBMCs or a T cell subset sorted from them (not recorded which). CDR3 nucleotides: TGCAGTGCACTCACCACCGCGGGGACAGATACGCAGTATTTT. Translating gives CSALTTAGTDTQYF.